This TCR beta chain is drawn from a study of cytomegalovirus exposure and HLA in healthy donors. The PCR ran on 60 Vbeta and 13 Jbeta primers. TCRdb's table, derived via immunoSEQ multiplex PCR, lists solely in-frame clones and lacks some. This sample yields about 160,000 clones, of which 75% to 85% are seen a single time; roughly 0.76% belongs to the top ten. Germline CDR1 is GTSNPN and CDR2 is SVGIG (reference sequence). The CDR3 runs to 13 residues. Trimming cost V 0 bases and J 5 bases, with 11 bases left between them. The clonotype was recovered from a female donor in good health and CMV-seronegative. This chain uses TRBV30 with TRBJ2-7, with D perhaps TRBD1 (5 bases). The sequencing sample was made of PBMCs. The CDR3 loop reads CAWSVGEEDEQYF. CDR3 in DNA: TGTGCCTGGAGTGTAGGGGAAGAGGACGAGCAGTACTTC. Full variable domain (missing parts from reference TRBV30 and TRBJ2-7): SQTIHQWPATLVQPVGSPLSLECTVEGTSNPNLYWYRQAAGRGLQLLFYSVGIGQISSEVPQNLSASRPQDRQFILSSKKLLLSDSGFYLCAWSVGEEDEQYFGPGTRLTVT.